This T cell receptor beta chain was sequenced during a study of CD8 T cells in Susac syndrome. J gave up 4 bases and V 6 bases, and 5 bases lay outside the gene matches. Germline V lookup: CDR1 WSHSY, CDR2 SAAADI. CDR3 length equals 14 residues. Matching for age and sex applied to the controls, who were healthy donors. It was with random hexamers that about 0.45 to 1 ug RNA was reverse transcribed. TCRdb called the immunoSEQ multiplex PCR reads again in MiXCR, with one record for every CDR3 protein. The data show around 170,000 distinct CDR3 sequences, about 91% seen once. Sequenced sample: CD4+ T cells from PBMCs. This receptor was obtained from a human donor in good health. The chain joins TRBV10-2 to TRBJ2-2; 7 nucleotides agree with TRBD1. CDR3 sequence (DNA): TGCGCCAGCAGGACAGGGTTTGGCACCGGGGAGCTGTTTTTT. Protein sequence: CASRTGFGTGELFF.